This entry describes one T cell receptor beta chain. Its antigen specificity is not known. No clone much larger than this one lies a single base away; base qualities are absent. The immunoSEQ Assay, a bias-controlled multiplex PCR, was used to amplify TCRbeta CDR3 regions from genomic DNA. In the paper's pipeline: Nucleated cell counts per sample were estimated from amplification of reference gene primers within the assay. To quantify the absolute abundance of each unique TCRbeta CDR3 rearrangement, sequence reads were collapsed and filtered. Productive Simpson clonality was computed per sample as the square root of Simpson's diversity index over productive rearrangements. TCRdb mirrors the immuneACCESS table, restricted to in-frame sequences. Some clones are absent from its copies; in checked studies, under half trace to an unresolved V gene, and the reason for the others is unknown. That table is the source of V, J and clone size, and D and trimming were worked out from the DNA. In all, the sample holds more than 200,000 clones, and about 80% of those were seen once. 8.9% of the sample comes from the top ten.

The germline V gene gives CDR1 as KGHSH and CDR2 as LQKENI. The cysteine opens and the phenylalanine closes a CDR3 of 14 amino acids. The entry retains the CDR3 DNA only, 42 bases that are in frame from base 1. V is trimmed back by 6 bases and J by 4 bases, and the junction contains 6 bases that no gene match accounts for. The collaborating institutions used their own protocols to collect whole blood in K2EDTA tubes. For TCRbeta analysis, collaborators shipped samples as frozen whole blood, isolated PBMCs, or DNA extracted from either of those sample types. This sample stems from a study of blood T cell repertoires in COVID-19 (dated by TCRdb to 2018 to 2021). For context, the study as a whole: The collaborator samples originated in the United States, Italy and Spain and spanned the acute and convalescent phases of COVID-19. The prospective study material was composed of cDNA or gDNA derived from T cells, B-cell-depleted T cells, or PBMCs. The dataset comprised deeply sampled blood TCRbeta repertoires from subjects exposed to, actively infected with, or recovered from COVID-19. A freely available public database, intended as a resource for researchers studying the immune response to SARS-CoV-2, is where the repertoires were released. Samples were obtained from the ongoing ImmuneRACE study (first 160 participants) and from 1,254 subjects provided by 6 global collaborators. The sample metadata nearly always contained a de-identified subject ID, COVID-19 status, age in years and sex. Where HLA class I and class II types were available, the types were taken from metadata supplied by the sample provider, not from assay-based typing.

Study-wide findings and limitations: How much clinical and demographic metadata was included differed by source and by participant, and the metadata was provided uncurated.

The V and J genes are TRBV18 and TRBJ1-5; the junction holds 7 bases that match TRBD1. Sequencing used peripheral blood. The sequence was obtained from a man aged 80 or over with acute or convalescent COVID-19. The CDR3: CASSVGTVNQPQHF. The nucleotide sequence is TGTGCCAGCTCGGTCGGGACAGTAAATCAGCCCCAGCATTTT. With the portions outside the CDR3 filled from the reference TRBV18 and TRBJ1-5 genes, the complete variable region becomes NAGVMQNPRHLVRRRGQEARLRCSPMKGHSHVYWYRQLPEEGLKFMVYLQKENIIDESGMPKERFSAEFPKEGPSILRIQQVVRGDSAAYFCASSVGTVNQPQHFGDGTRLSIL.